A selection of T cell receptor beta chains follows, all from one sample in a study of T-cell memory formation after mild COVID-19. TCRdb analysed the 5' RACE reads with MiXCR anew, one entry per CDR3 protein. The sample lists 85,000 to 130,000 distinct CDR3 sequences, over 15% occurring once. Sequencing was performed on PBMCs or a T cell subset sorted from them (not recorded which). The source of these receptors is an adult woman who had mild COVID-19 (a few samples of this study predate the infection). Cell type and time point are not known. Each CDR3 is given with its conserved first and last residue. D genes are given only for firm matches. A clone size is listed for some rows: how often the clone was seen (once, few, many), or a class if it is expanded.

V gene	clone size	J gene	D gene	CDR3 DNA	CDR3 protein
TRBV2	NA	TRBJ2-1	TRBD1	TGTGCCAGCAGTGACCGGGACAGGGGGGACGATGAGCAGTTCTTC	CASSDRDRGDDEQFF
TRBV6-2/TRBV6-3	few	TRBJ1-5	NA	TGTGCCAGCAGTTACGGGGCAGCTACGAATCAGCCCCAGCATTTT	CASSYGAATNQPQHF
TRBV4-3	many	TRBJ2-1	NA	TGCGCCAGCAGCCGGTGGACAGGGCGGGAGGATGAGCAGTTCTTC	CASSRWTGREDEQFF
TRBV6-2/TRBV6-3	NA	TRBJ1-2	TRBD1	TGTGCCAGCAGTTACGGGACAGTTGGCTACACCTTC	CASSYGTVGYTF
TRBV25-1	NA	TRBJ2-4	NA	TGTGCCAGCAGTTCCCTCCCCCCGACAGAGACCAAAAACATTCAGTACTTC	CASSSLPPTETKNIQYF
TRBV20-1	few	TRBJ2-7	TRBD1	TGCAGTGCTAGAGAACAGGGGCTCACCTACGAGCAGTACTTC	CSAREQGLTYEQYF
TRBV6-5	few	TRBJ2-2	TRBD2	TGTGCCAGCAGTTACCTTACTAGCGGGGCCGGGGAGCTGTTTTTT	CASSYLTSGAGELFF
TRBV4-3	few	TRBJ1-1	NA	TGCGCCAGCAGCCAAGACCTCGTCGGGGAAAGTAACACTGAAGCTTTCTTT	CASSQDLVGESNTEAFF
TRBV11-1	NA	TRBJ2-1	TRBD1	TGTGCCAGCAGCTCCCACCACGGCGGACAGGATGAGCAGTTCTTC	CASSSHHGGQDEQFF
TRBV2	NA	TRBJ2-6	NA	TGTGCCAGCAGGAAATCTGGGGCCAACGTCCTGACTTTC	CASRKSGANVLTF
TRBV7-9	NA	TRBJ2-2	NA	TGTGCCACCATCCCCGGGGAGCTGTTTTTT	CATIPGELFF
TRBV2	few	TRBJ2-3	NA	TGTGCCAGCAGTGACAGAAGCACAGATACGCAGTATTTT	CASSDRSTDTQYF
TRBV7-9	NA	TRBJ1-2	NA	TGTGCCAGCAGCTTAGACACGATCGCAATCAACTATGGCTACACCTTC	CASSLDTIAINYGYTF
TRBV12-3/TRBV12-4	NA	TRBJ2-7	NA	TGTGCCAGCAGTTTACGTGAGGGAAGGAGCGAGCAGTACTTC	CASSLREGRSEQYF
TRBV4-1	NA	TRBJ1-1	NA	TGCGCCAGCAGCCAAGAAGGATACAGCACTGAAGCTTTCTTT	CASSQEGYSTEAFF
TRBV7-6	NA	TRBJ2-2	TRBD2	TGTGCCAGCAGCCGATTGGGACTAGCGGGAGATGGGAACACCGGGGAGCTGTTTTTT	CASSRLGLAGDGNTGELFF
TRBV5-1	NA	TRBJ1-4	NA	TGCGCCAGCAGCTTGGGCAGGGCGCCAACTAATGAAAAACTGTTTTTT	CASSLGRAPTNEKLFF
TRBV5-1	many	TRBJ2-2	NA	TGCGCCAGCAGCTTCGCCGGGGAGCTGTTTTTT	CASSFAGELFF
TRBV11-2	NA	TRBJ2-1	TRBD2	TGTGCCAGCAGGAGACTAGCGGGAGGGGGCAATGAGCAGTTCTTC	CASRRLAGGGNEQFF
TRBV15	few	TRBJ2-3	TRBD1	TGTGCCACCAGCAGGCCGGACAGGGGCACAGATACGCAGTATTTT	CATSRPDRGTDTQYF
TRBV5-5	NA	TRBJ2-7	NA	TGTGCCAGCAGCTTGGAGGACGGAAACTACGAGCAGTACTTC	CASSLEDGNYEQYF
TRBV5-1	few	TRBJ2-7	NA	TGCGCCAGCAGCTGGAACGGACTGAGCTCCTACGAGCAGTACTTC	CASSWNGLSSYEQYF
TRBV12-3/TRBV12-4	few	TRBJ2-7	NA	TGTGCCAGCAGGATCACAGACGAGGACGAGCAGTACTTC	CASRITDEDEQYF
TRBV4-1	few	TRBJ1-1	NA	TGCGCCAGCAGTCCGGGGGTGGCGTGGGAAGCTTTCTTT	CASSPGVAWEAFF
TRBV20-1	once	TRBJ2-7	NA	TGCAGTGCTCCTCAACTCCAGATGGGTTACTACGAGCAGTACTTC	CSAPQLQMGYYEQYF
TRBV7-9	NA	TRBJ2-1	NA	TGTGCCAGCAGGGAACCGGCGGAGATAGGGTACAATGAGCAGTTCTTC	CASREPAEIGYNEQFF
TRBV20-1	few	TRBJ2-1	TRBD1	TGCAGTGCTAGGGTAGGGACAGCTTCCTACAATGAGCAGTTCTTC	CSARVGTASYNEQFF